This T cell receptor beta chain was retrieved from a study of T cell repertoires in cytomegalovirus infection. Across the study: Indications of both CMV infection and matching HLA type were provided by public TCR beta signatures. Study-level points and caveats: The ex vivo response was dominated by HLA-C-restricted CMV-specific TCR beta clonotypes. Identification of carriers of CMV plus the relevant HLA was achieved through cumulative public TCR beta family frequency.

A word on this clonotype: As yet, its antigen is unknown.

TCRdb independently ran MiXCR on the reads; one entry per CDR3 protein. The table lists fewer than 650,000 distinct CDR3 sequences, about 39% of them singletons. Unmatched junction bases numbered 1, after V lost 3 bases and J lost 1 base. Germline loops: CDR1 DFQATT, CDR2 SNEGSKA (reference sequence). CDR3 size: 15 residues. The source material was cultured PBMCs, sampled from culture after CMV antigen stimulation. The sequence derives from a human donor in good health (CMV status not recorded). Some clones in this sample may be carry-over from other donors' samples. The rearrangement joins TRBV20-1 to TRBJ1-5; 12 bases agree with TRBD1. CDR3 DNA sequence: TGCAGTGCTAGGGGGACAGGGGGCAGCAATCAGCCCCAGCATTTT. Translation gives CSARGTGGSNQPQHF.